This T cell receptor beta chain was recovered during a study of blood T cell repertoires in COVID-19. The CDR3 spans 16 residues. Germline assignment: CDR1 LNHDA and CDR2 SQIVND (reference sequence). The trim removed 4 bases at V and 4 bases at J, leaving 9 bases unmatched. Original handling: Reference gene primers were amplified, and this amplification served to estimate nucleated cell counts. TCRdb's table, derived via immunoSEQ multiplex PCR, lists solely in-frame clones and lacks some. That table furnishes V, J and clone size, whereas the DNA furnished D and trimming. The sample lists around 260,000 clones, around 86% occurring once.

J is TRBJ2-2 and V is TRBV19; 7 bases match TRBD1. The sequenced sample was peripheral blood. This TCR derives from a woman between 35 and 50 years old who had recovered from COVID-19. DNA of the CDR3: TGTGCCAGTAGTACAGGACAGGACTTCATCACCGGGGAGCTGTTTTTT. Protein: CASSTGQDFITGELFF.